These 18 T cell receptor beta chains originate from one sample sequenced in a study of blood T cell repertoires in COVID-19 (dated by TCRdb to the early 2020s). Libraries were prepared through the immunoSEQ multiplex PCR assay. The table comes from immuneACCESS by way of TCRdb, which keeps in-frame sequences with V and J called. Part of the clones is missing from these tables; in studies checked, under half for an unresolved V gene and the rest for unknown reasons. This sample comprises roughly 200,000 clones, 86% of them detected only once. The top ten clonotypes cover 5% to 7% of the sample. Sequences were obtained from PBMCs or T cells enriched from blood (not recorded which). The receptors come from a man aged 40-55 years with acute COVID-19.

The CDR3 loop is CARKSGNYEQYF. The CDR3, as DNA: TGTGCCAGGAAATCCGGGAACTACGAGCAGTACTTC. This sequence joins TRBV28 and TRBJ2-7, with D possibly matching TRBD2 (5 bases). This CDR3 region has 12 residues. V gave up 9 bases and J gave up 3 bases, with 12 bases separating them. Germline V gives CDR1 MDHEN, CDR2 SYDVKM.

This clone was counted at least ten times. The chain joins TRBV27 to TRBJ2-2; possibly TRBD1 for D (6 bases). CDR1 is MNHEY, CDR2 SMNVEV, per germline (reference sequence). Trimming stripped 0 bases from V and 4 bases from J, with 15 bases between. This CDR3 comprises 17 residues. The DNA for the CDR3 is TGTGCCAGCAGTTTATCGTCCGGGCAGGGGCTCACCGGGGAGCTGTTTTTT. Translation: CASSLSSGQGLTGELFF.

The sample holds many counts of this clone. The rearrangement uses TRBV6-5 and TRBJ1-1, with D possibly being TRBD1 (5 bases). The CDR3 consists of 15 residues. Germline CDR1 reads MNHEY; CDR2 reads SVGAGI. Trimming removed 5 bases at V and 3 bases at J, with 16 bases between. In nucleotides, the CDR3 is TGTGCCAGCAGTAGGACGCCCGACAGAGACACTGAAGCTTTCTTT. Translated: CASSRTPDRDTEAFF.

The chain employs TRBV4-1 and TRBJ1-1; D gene unclear. Germline V CDR1 and CDR2: MGHRA, YSYEKL. The CDR3 has 13 amino acids. The V end was cut by 0 bases, the J end by 5 bases, with 7 bases between. In DNA form, the CDR3 reads TGCGCCAGCAGCCAAGATCTGCGGACTGAAGCTTTCTTT. Amino acids: CASSQDLRTEAFF.

This chain links TRBV28 with TRBJ2-1; 10 bases match TRBD1. V lost 5 bases and J lost 5; bases outside the gene matches: 9. Germline CDR1 reads MDHEN; CDR2 reads SYDVKM. The CDR3 loop spans 16 amino acids. The CDR3 here is CASSLPDRGRDNEQFF. The CDR3 coding sequence is TGTGCCAGCAGTCTACCTGACAGGGGGCGCGACAATGAGCAGTTCTTC.

The CDR3 region has the DNA TGTGCCTGGGCCGGCGGGAGGGGAGGCTACGAGCAGTACTTC. Its translation is CAWAGGRGGYEQYF. The chain has TRBV30 and TRBJ2-7; 9 bases align to TRBD2. Germline CDR1 GTSNPN, CDR2 SVGIG (reference sequence). V shed 5 bases and J 3 bases; nucleotides not matched to a gene: 8. The CDR3 is 14 amino acids.

CDR3 residues: CASSLGQGRSNEQYF. As DNA, the CDR3 is TGTGCCAGCAGCTTGGGACAGGGAAGGTCCAACGAGCAGTACTTC. V usage is TRBV7-3 and J usage is TRBJ2-7; 9 nucleotides match TRBD1. The CDR3 loop spans 15 amino acids. Germline V CDR1 and CDR2: SGHTA, FQGTGA. The V and J ends lost 3 bases and 5 bases, in that order; junction bases with no gene match: 8.

The CDR3 is CATSPDGKTGGLGYGYTF. CDR3 nucleotide sequence: TGTGCCACCAGTCCAGATGGGAAAACAGGGGGCCTGGGGTATGGCTACACCTTC. V and J are TRBV24-1 and TRBJ1-2; TRBD1 matches at 9 bases. The ends lost 6 bases at V and 5 bases at J; junction bases unmatched: 18. Germline V gene lookup returns CDR1 KGHDR and CDR2 SFDVKD. This CDR3 has 18 residues.

The chain recombines TRBV14 with TRBJ2-3, with D possibly TRBD2 on 5 matching bases. Looked up from germline, CDR1 is SGHDN and CDR2 is FVKESK. The CDR3 contains 13 residues. Trimming cost V 3 bases and J 9 bases, with 13 bases left between them. CDR3 DNA: TGTGCCAGCAGCCACGGGGATGCCCTGACGCAGTATTTT. This gives the protein CASSHGDALTQYF.

The chain couples TRBV4-3 to TRBJ2-7, with 8 bases aligning to TRBD2. Per the germline V gene, CDR1 is LGHNA and CDR2 is YSLEER. The CDR3 extends over 13 amino acids. J lost 7 bases, V lost 0 bases, and 2 bases had no gene match. Here the CDR3 reads CASSQDAGGEQYF. For the CDR3, the DNA is TGCGCCAGCAGCCAAGACGCGGGGGGAGAGCAGTACTTC.

The J gene is TRBJ1-2, the V gene TRBV6-2 or TRBV6-3; D gene unclear. CDR1 is MNHEY, CDR2 SVGEGT, per germline. The CDR3 spans 14 residues. V lost 6 bases, J lost 0 bases, and 11 bases lay in between. CDR3 sequence reads: CASSGRPTNYGYTF. CDR3 sequence (DNA): TGTGCCAGCAGCGGGAGGCCTACTAACTATGGCTACACCTTC.

The gene calls are TRBV7-2 and TRBJ2-1, with TRBD1 matching over 11 bases. CDR3 length: 16 amino acids. CDR1 is SGHTA, CDR2 FQGNSA, per germline. V shed 4 bases, J shed 6 bases, and the junction held 8 bases outside the gene matches. This chain's CDR3 is CASSSRRTGGSNEQFF. In DNA, the CDR3 is TGTGCCAGCAGCTCCCGTCGGACAGGGGGCAGCAATGAGCAGTTCTTC.

The V call is TRBV9, the J call TRBJ2-2, with 11 bases that match TRBD1. Germline loops: CDR1 SGDLS, CDR2 YYNGEE. V dropped 0 bases and J dropped 8; count of bases not matched to a gene: 9. The CDR3 length is 17 residues. The CDR3 region has the DNA TGTGCCAGCAGCGTAGAATGGACAGGGGGCGCTTCGGGGGAGCTGTTTTTT. Translation gives CASSVEWTGGASGELFF.

This clone appeared a few times. This CDR3 is also generated by other DNA sequences in the sample. The V gene is TRBV7-2, the J gene TRBJ2-1; 7 bases are shared with TRBD2. The CDR3 sequence is 12 residues long. With 5 bases clipped from V and 10 bases from J, the junction kept 5 bases outside the gene matches. From germline, CDR1 is SGHTA and CDR2 FQGNSA. CDR3 bases: TGTGCCAGCAGCCTAACTAGCGCAGAGCAGTTCTTC. This encodes CASSLTSAEQFF.

The genes are TRBV20-1 and TRBJ1-2; D uncertain. The CDR3 runs 13 residues. Trimming pared 3 bases from V and 1 base from J, leaving 9 bases between. Germline V CDR1 and CDR2: DFQATT, SNEGSKA (reference sequence). CDR3 region: CSASSTNNYGYTF. DNA of the CDR3: TGCAGTGCTAGTTCGACAAATAACTATGGCTACACCTTC.

V usage is TRBV10-3 and J usage is TRBJ1-1, with TRBD1 matching 8 bases. The V gene's germline CDR1 is ENHRY and CDR2 SYGVKD. This CDR3 is 16 amino acids long. V shed 2 bases, J shed 1 base, and the junction held 6 bases outside the gene matches. CDR3 in amino acids: CAISEPTGTGNTEAFF. In nucleotides, the CDR3 is TGTGCCATCAGTGAGCCAACCGGGACAGGGAACACTGAAGCTTTCTTT.

The CDR3 sequence is CASSTGTADNEQFF. The CDR3 DNA reads TGTGCCAGCAGTACCGGGACAGCTGACAATGAGCAGTTCTTC. This chain links TRBV6-5 with TRBJ2-1, with TRBD1 identical over 7 bases. This CDR3 has 14 residues. V lost 5 bases to trimming and J lost 5 bases; unmatched junction nucleotides: 6. From germline, CDR1 is MNHEY and CDR2 SVGAGI.

The chain uses TRBV10-3 and TRBJ1-5; a weak D match, TRBD1 (5 bases). V was clipped by 7 bases and J by 4 bases, with 11 bases between them. The CDR3 sequence is 13 residues long. The germline V gene encodes CDR1 ENHRY and CDR2 SYGVKD. The CDR3 spells CAINQGRNQPQHF. The CDR3 region has the DNA TGTGCCATCAACCAGGGTAGGAATCAGCCCCAGCATTTT.